The 5 T cell receptor beta chains in this list originate from one sample, sequenced in a study of blood T cells in healthy people across ages. Using a J-beta primer mix together with a sample-barcoded 5' primer, a second PCR was run for about 6 to 12 cycles. One entry per CDR3 protein, called by TCRdb with MiXCR from the 5' RACE reads. This sample carries about 770,000 distinct CDR3 sequences, approximately 48% of them seen once, and the ten largest clones take about 21%. Sequencing was performed on blood. The receptors derive from a man between 60 and 75 years old in good health.

This clonotype was seen many times. The J gene is TRBJ2-7, the V gene TRBV7-2, with D possibly matching TRBD2 (6 bases). Deletions cut 5 bases from V and 9 bases from J, with 11 bases between. CDR3 length equals 11 residues. Germline V gene sequence: CDR1 SGHTA, CDR2 FQGNSA. For the CDR3, the DNA is TGTGCCAGCAGCCATGCGGGGTGGCAGTACTTC. It yields the protein CASSHAGWQYF.

This chain links TRBV6-2 or TRBV6-3 with TRBJ2-7, with D possibly being TRBD1 (5 bases). The ends were cut back, 6 bases at V and 4 bases at J, with 10 bases in the middle. The germline CDR1 and CDR2 sequences are MNHEY and SVGEGT. This CDR3 is built from 12 residues. This chain's CDR3 is CASRTQGYEQYF. The DNA for the CDR3 is TGTGCCAGCAGGACCCAGGGTTACGAGCAGTACTTC.

This clonotype was seen a few times. The J gene is TRBJ1-5, the V gene TRBV25-1; the match to TRBD1 covers 8 bases. Trimming cost V 10 bases and J 7 bases; bases outside gene matches: 12. The CDR3 has 14 amino acids. Germline V CDR1 and CDR2: MGHDK, SYGVNS. The CDR3 loop is CATPPGQALQPQHF. CDR3 DNA: TGTGCCACTCCCCCGGGACAGGCTCTCCAGCCCCAGCATTTT.

Note on this clonotype: One junction end disagrees with the germline gene, perhaps due to a read error. This sequence joins TRBV7-2 and TRBJ2-1; D is possibly TRBD1 or TRBD2 (6 bases each). The CDR3 runs to 17 residues. CDR1 SGHTA and CDR2 FQGNSA come from the germline V gene. The CDR3 coding sequence is TGTGCCAGCAGCGCAAGGTCGTCTCCGGGGGCTTACAATGGGCAGTTCTTC. It yields the protein CASSARSSPGAYNGQFF.

The rearrangement joins TRBV3-1 to TRBJ2-7; 9 positions agree with TRBD1. The end of the DNA aligns better with TRBJ2-5, so the J call may be wrong. The CDR3 spans 16 residues. The V gene's germline CDR1 is LGHDT and CDR2 YNNKEL (reference sequence). CDR3 DNA: TGTGCCAGCAGCCAAGATGAGGACAGGGGAGGAGAGACCCAGTACTTC. It is translated as CASSQDEDRGGETQYF.